These T cell receptor beta chains were read from a single sample in a study of control samples from healthy donors and cancer patients. Produced via immunoSEQ multiplex PCR; TCRdb's table is partial and in-frame only. The table lists 100,000 to 150,000 clones, approximately 94% of them singletons. Input material: blood. All receptors come from a man under 40 in good health. Both conserved end residues are part of each CDR3. The D gene is left open where the match is weak. Clone size is stated in some rows and not others, as once, few, many or a class when expanded.

size: few; D: .; J: TRBJ1-1; V: TRBV5-6; CDR3: CASSGDSEYTEAFF; DNA: TGTGCCAGCAGCGGCGACAGCGAATACACTGAAGCTTTCTTT
size: .; D: TRBD2; J: TRBJ2-1; V: TRBV3-1/TRBV3-2; CDR3: CASSQGLAVYNEQFF; DNA: TGTGCCAGCAGCCAGGGACTAGCGGTCTACAATGAGCAGTTCTTC
size: .; D: TRBD2; J: TRBJ2-3; V: TRBV3-1/TRBV3-2; CDR3: CASSHTSGGTDTQYF; DNA: TGTGCCAGCAGCCACACTAGCGGGGGCACAGATACGCAGTATTTT
size: .; D: .; J: TRBJ2-3; V: TRBV11-2; CDR3: CASRGASTDTQYF; DNA: TGTGCCAGTCGGGGGGCGAGCACAGATACGCAGTATTTT
size: .; D: .; J: TRBJ1-1; V: TRBV11-2; CDR3: CASSFGILTEAFF; DNA: TGTGCCAGCAGCTTCGGTATCCTGACTGAAGCTTTCTTT
size: .; D: .; J: TRBJ1-3; V: TRBV5-4; CDR3: CASSSYLPSSGNTIYF; DNA: TGTGCCAGCAGCTCCTACCTTCCTTCCTCTGGAAACACCATATATTTT
size: .; D: TRBD1; J: TRBJ1-1; V: TRBV6-6; CDR3: CASSPGTGDGNTEAFF; DNA: TGTGCCAGCAGTCCCGGGACAGGGGATGGGAACACTGAAGCTTTCTTT
size: few; D: TRBD1; J: TRBJ1-2; V: TRBV19; CDR3: CASSPVGQGVSGYTF; DNA: TGTGCCAGTAGCCCTGTGGGGCAGGGGGTCAGTGGCTACACCTTC
size: .; D: .; J: TRBJ1-3; V: TRBV27; CDR3: CASSLFGPSGNTIYF; DNA: TGTGCCAGCAGTTTATTCGGCCCCTCTGGAAACACCATATATTTT
size: .; D: .; J: TRBJ2-7; V: TRBV28; CDR3: CASSLTGPLGIREQYF; DNA: TGTGCCAGCAGTTTAACCGGACCGCTAGGGATACGCGAGCAGTACTTC
size: .; D: .; J: TRBJ2-7; V: TRBV4-3; CDR3: CASSQELGGYEQYF; DNA: TGCGCCAGCAGCCAAGAATTGGGGGGCTACGAGCAGTACTTC
size: once; D: .; J: TRBJ1-4; V: TRBV25-1; CDR3: CASSSSGGNEKLFF; DNA: TGTGCCAGCAGTAGCTCTGGGGGGAATGAAAAACTGTTTTTT
size: .; D: .; J: TRBJ2-2; V: TRBV6-6; CDR3: CASSSAGELFF; DNA: TGTGCCAGCAGTTCGGCCGGGGAGCTGTTTTTT
size: .; D: .; J: TRBJ2-1; V: TRBV7-9; CDR3: CASSLLAGFGEQFF; DNA: TGTGCCAGCAGCTTACTCGCGGGGTTTGGTGAGCAGTTCTTC
size: .; D: .; J: TRBJ2-6; V: TRBV6-4; CDR3: CASSDSTGANVLTF; DNA: TGTGCCAGCAGTGACTCGACAGGGGCCAACGTCCTGACTTTC
size: .; D: .; J: TRBJ1-1; V: TRBV19; CDR3: CATRGGLNTEAFF; DNA: TGTGCCACCCGGGGGGGTCTGAACACTGAAGCTTTCTTT
size: .; D: TRBD1; J: TRBJ1-6; V: TRBV27; CDR3: CASRDWSGTGNSPLHF; DNA: TGTGCCAGCAGAGATTGGTCCGGGACAGGCAATTCACCCCTCCACTTT
size: .; D: .; J: TRBJ1-6; V: TRBV28; CDR3: CASTLLDRNSPLHF; DNA: TGTGCCAGCACCCTTTTGGACCGTAATTCACCCCTCCACTTT
size: .; D: .; J: TRBJ1-1; V: TRBV29-1; CDR3: CSVVTIMNTEAFF; DNA: TGCAGCGTGGTTACTATCATGAACACTGAAGCTTTCTTT
size: .; D: TRBD1; J: TRBJ1-6; V: TRBV6-2/TRBV6-3; CDR3: CASSYAGTANSPLHF; DNA: TGTGCCAGCAGTTATGCCGGGACAGCTAATTCACCCCTCCACTTT
size: .; D: .; J: TRBJ1-2; V: TRBV6-5; CDR3: CASSSRANYGYTF; DNA: TGTGCCAGCAGTTCCAGGGCCAACTATGGCTACACCTTC
size: .; D: TRBD1; J: TRBJ1-2; V: TRBV28; CDR3: CASSPADRVTYGYTF; DNA: TGTGCCAGCAGCCCCGCCGACAGGGTAACTTATGGCTACACCTTC
size: .; D: .; J: TRBJ1-5; V: TRBV3-1/TRBV3-2; CDR3: CASSQDRGSHQPQHF; DNA: TGTGCCAGCAGCCAAGACAGGGGATCGCATCAGCCCCAGCATTTT
size: .; D: .; J: TRBJ2-5; V: TRBV12-5; CDR3: CASGFFGIGTSQETQYF; DNA: TGTGCTAGTGGTTTCTTCGGAATTGGAACGTCCCAAGAGACCCAGTACTTC
size: .; D: TRBD1; J: TRBJ1-2; V: TRBV7-9; CDR3: CASSHRDRGNYGYTF; DNA: TGTGCCAGCAGTCACCGGGACAGGGGGAACTATGGCTACACCTTC
size: .; D: TRBD1; J: TRBJ1-3; V: TRBV7-9; CDR3: CASSLSGQGAYTIYF; DNA: TGTGCCAGCAGCTTATCGGGACAGGGGGCCTACACCATATATTTT
size: .; D: .; J: TRBJ1-3; V: TRBV12-3/TRBV12-4; CDR3: CASRFISGNTIYF; DNA: TGTGCCAGCAGATTTATCTCTGGAAACACCATATATTTT
size: once; D: TRBD1; J: TRBJ1-2; V: TRBV7-9; CDR3: CASSMDRDSAYGYTF; DNA: TGTGCCAGCAGCATGGACAGGGATTCGGCCTATGGCTACACCTTC
size: .; D: .; J: TRBJ2-7; V: TRBV15; CDR3: CATSRELRSLHYEQYF; DNA: TGTGCCACCAGCAGAGAATTGAGATCCCTACACTACGAGCAGTACTTC
size: .; D: .; J: TRBJ1-1; V: TRBV29-1; CDR3: CSVLDMTGNTEAFF; DNA: TGCAGCGTTTTAGATATGACAGGGAACACTGAAGCTTTCTTT
size: .; D: .; J: TRBJ2-7; V: TRBV12-5; CDR3: CASGSTPDIEQYF; DNA: TGTGCTAGTGGTTCCACCCCGGACATAGAGCAGTACTTC
size: .; D: TRBD2; J: TRBJ2-1; V: TRBV7-8; CDR3: CASSRSLAGGIYNEQFF; DNA: TGTGCCAGCAGCCGCTCGCTAGCGGGGGGGATATACAATGAGCAGTTCTTC
size: .; D: .; J: TRBJ2-1; V: TRBV4-3; CDR3: CASSQRGTGSQYNEQFF; DNA: TGCGCCAGCAGCCAGCGCGGGACTGGCTCCCAGTACAATGAGCAGTTCTTC
size: .; D: .; J: TRBJ1-1; V: TRBV6-5; CDR3: CASRPSGHTEAFF; DNA: TGTGCCAGCAGGCCGTCGGGACACACTGAAGCTTTCTTT
size: .; D: .; J: TRBJ1-6; V: TRBV19; CDR3: CASSVRVTGSYNSPLHF; DNA: TGTGCCAGTAGTGTCCGGGTTACGGGCTCCTATAATTCACCCCTCCACTTT
size: .; D: TRBD1; J: TRBJ1-4; V: TRBV2; CDR3: CASSGQGAANEKLFF; DNA: TGTGCCAGCAGTGGACAGGGAGCCGCTAATGAAAAACTGTTTTTT
size: .; D: TRBD1; J: TRBJ2-7; V: TRBV6-5; CDR3: CASRPPGQGPYEQYF; DNA: TGTGCCAGCAGACCTCCGGGACAGGGTCCCTACGAGCAGTACTTC
size: .; D: TRBD1; J: TRBJ2-5; V: TRBV4-2; CDR3: CASSQDRGVSLAETQYF; DNA: TGTGCCAGCAGTCAGGACAGGGGAGTTAGTTTGGCGGAGACCCAGTACTTC
size: .; D: .; J: TRBJ1-1; V: TRBV27; CDR3: CASSLSRQAPKAFF; DNA: TGTGCCAGCAGTTTATCGCGACAGGCGCCTAAAGCTTTCTTT
size: .; D: .; J: TRBJ2-1; V: TRBV3-1/TRBV3-2; CDR3: CASSPIIQGNNEQFF; DNA: TGTGCCAGCAGTCCTATAATACAGGGTAACAATGAGCAGTTCTTC
size: few; D: .; J: TRBJ2-2; V: TRBV11-3; CDR3: CASSLSRGALPGELFF; DNA: TGTGCCAGCAGCTTATCTCGGGGGGCCCTCCCCGGGGAGCTGTTTTTT
size: .; D: .; J: TRBJ2-7; V: TRBV19; CDR3: CASSIGSGGEQYF; DNA: TGTGCCAGTAGTATAGGTTCGGGCGGAGAGCAGTACTTC
size: .; D: .; J: TRBJ2-1; V: TRBV5-1; CDR3: CASKQGSYNEQFF; DNA: TGCGCCAGCAAGCAGGGCTCCTACAATGAGCAGTTCTTC
size: once; D: .; J: TRBJ2-3; V: TRBV6-6; CDR3: CASSYKDYTDTQYF; DNA: TGTGCCAGCAGTTACAAGGACTACACAGATACGCAGTATTTT
size: .; D: .; J: TRBJ2-1; V: TRBV3-1/TRBV3-2; CDR3: CASSQESLLLNEQFF; DNA: TGTGCCAGCAGCCAAGAATCTCTCCTCCTCAATGAGCAGTTCTTC
size: .; D: .; J: TRBJ2-7; V: TRBV6-5; CDR3: CASSYSEMGNEQYF; DNA: TGTGCCAGCAGTTACTCAGAGATGGGGAACGAGCAGTACTTC
size: .; D: .; J: TRBJ2-2; V: TRBV7-8; CDR3: CASSSPQTAGVNTGELFF; DNA: TGTGCCAGCAGCTCTCCTCAAACGGCAGGGGTGAACACCGGGGAGCTGTTTTTT
size: .; D: TRBD1; J: TRBJ2-2; V: TRBV7-2; CDR3: CASSAQGADGELFF; DNA: TGTGCCAGCAGCGCCCAGGGGGCTGACGGGGAGCTGTTTTTT
size: .; D: .; J: TRBJ2-5; V: TRBV11-2; CDR3: CASSWVRVKSETQYF; DNA: TGTGCCAGCAGCTGGGTGCGGGTCAAGAGCGAGACCCAGTACTTC
size: once; D: .; J: TRBJ1-3; V: TRBV28; CDR3: CASSLRATGNTIYF; DNA: TGTGCCAGCAGTCTCCGGGCCACTGGAAACACCATATATTTT
size: .; D: .; J: TRBJ1-3; V: TRBV5-5; CDR3: CASSFDGTSGNTIYF; DNA: TGTGCCAGCAGCTTTGACGGTACCTCTGGAAACACCATATATTTT
size: .; D: .; J: TRBJ1-6; V: TRBV4-3; CDR3: CASSQEFGVIVRGRGLNSPLHF; DNA: TGCGCCAGCAGCCAAGAGTTTGGGGTTATTGTTAGGGGAAGAGGGCTGAATTCACCCCTCCACTTT
size: .; D: .; J: TRBJ1-2; V: TRBV19; CDR3: CASSIQGTYGYTF; DNA: TGTGCCAGTAGTATTCAGGGGACCTATGGCTACACCTTC
size: .; D: .; J: TRBJ2-7; V: TRBV9; CDR3: CASSVAHPPGVYEQYF; DNA: TGTGCCAGCAGCGTAGCCCACCCCCCGGGAGTCTACGAGCAGTACTTC
size: .; D: .; J: TRBJ1-2; V: TRBV5-4; CDR3: CASSLPKGREDGYTF; DNA: TGTGCCAGCAGCTTGCCGAAGGGGCGCGAAGATGGCTACACCTTC
size: .; D: TRBD2; J: TRBJ2-5; V: TRBV9; CDR3: CASSSPGGETQYF; DNA: TGTGCCAGCAGCTCCCCCGGGGGGGAGACCCAGTACTTC
size: once; D: TRBD1; J: TRBJ1-5; V: TRBV2; CDR3: CASSGGTANQPQHF; DNA: TGTGCCAGCAGCGGCGGGACAGCCAATCAGCCCCAGCATTTT
size: .; D: .; J: TRBJ1-2; V: TRBV29-1; CDR3: CSVLGVNYGYTF; DNA: TGCAGCGTGTTGGGGGTTAACTATGGCTACACCTTC
size: .; D: .; J: TRBJ2-3; V: TRBV11-2; CDR3: CASSLQGRTQYF; DNA: TGTGCCAGCAGCCTCCAGGGTCGCACGCAGTATTTT